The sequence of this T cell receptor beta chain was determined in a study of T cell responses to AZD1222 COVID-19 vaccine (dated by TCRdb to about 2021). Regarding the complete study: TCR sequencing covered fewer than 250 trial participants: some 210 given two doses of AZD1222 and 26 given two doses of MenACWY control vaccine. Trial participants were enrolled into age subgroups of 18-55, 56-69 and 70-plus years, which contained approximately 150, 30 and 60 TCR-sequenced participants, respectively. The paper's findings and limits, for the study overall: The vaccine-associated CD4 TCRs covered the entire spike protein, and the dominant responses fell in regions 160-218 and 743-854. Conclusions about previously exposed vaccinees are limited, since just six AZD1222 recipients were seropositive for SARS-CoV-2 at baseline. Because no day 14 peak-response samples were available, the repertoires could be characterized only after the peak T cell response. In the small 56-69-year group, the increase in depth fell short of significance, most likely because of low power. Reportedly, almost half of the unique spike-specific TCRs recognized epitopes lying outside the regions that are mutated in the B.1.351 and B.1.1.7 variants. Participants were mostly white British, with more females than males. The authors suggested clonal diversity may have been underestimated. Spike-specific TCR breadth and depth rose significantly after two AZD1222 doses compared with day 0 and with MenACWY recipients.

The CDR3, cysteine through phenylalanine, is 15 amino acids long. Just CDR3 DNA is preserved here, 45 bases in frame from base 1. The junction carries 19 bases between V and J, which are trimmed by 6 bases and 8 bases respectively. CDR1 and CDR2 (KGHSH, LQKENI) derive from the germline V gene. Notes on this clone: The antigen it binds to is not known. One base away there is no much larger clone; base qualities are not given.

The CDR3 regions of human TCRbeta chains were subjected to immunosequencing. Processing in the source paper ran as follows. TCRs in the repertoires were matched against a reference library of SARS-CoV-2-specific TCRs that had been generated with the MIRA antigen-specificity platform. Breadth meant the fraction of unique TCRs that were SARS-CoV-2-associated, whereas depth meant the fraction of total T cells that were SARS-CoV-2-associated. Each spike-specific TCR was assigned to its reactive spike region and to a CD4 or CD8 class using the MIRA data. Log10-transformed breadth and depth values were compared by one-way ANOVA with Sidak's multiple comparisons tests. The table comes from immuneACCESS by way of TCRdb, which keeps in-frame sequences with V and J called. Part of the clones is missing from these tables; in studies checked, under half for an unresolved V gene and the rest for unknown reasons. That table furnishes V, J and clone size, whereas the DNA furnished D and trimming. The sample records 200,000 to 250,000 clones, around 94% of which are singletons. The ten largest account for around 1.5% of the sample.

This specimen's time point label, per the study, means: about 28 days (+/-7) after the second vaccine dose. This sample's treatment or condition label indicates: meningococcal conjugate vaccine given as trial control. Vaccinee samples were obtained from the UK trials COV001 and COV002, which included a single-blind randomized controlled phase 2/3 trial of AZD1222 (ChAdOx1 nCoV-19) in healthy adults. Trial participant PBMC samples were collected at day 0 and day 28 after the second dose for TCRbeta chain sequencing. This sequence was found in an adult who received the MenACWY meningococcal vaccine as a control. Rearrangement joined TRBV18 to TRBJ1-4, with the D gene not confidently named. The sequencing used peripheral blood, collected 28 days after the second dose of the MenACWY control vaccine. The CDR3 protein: CASSQGGQFGEKLFF. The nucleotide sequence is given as TGTGCCAGCTCCCAAGGCGGGCAGTTCGGCGAAAAACTGTTTTTT.